This TCR beta chain was identified in a study of T cell responses to AZD1222 COVID-19 vaccine. Background on the study: Second-dose intervals near 4 or 12 weeks were combined.

Clones were read by immunoSEQ multiplex PCR, and TCRdb kept only the in-frame ones, dropping some. The sample lists about 88,000 clones, less than 90% occurring once. Trimming removed 3 bases at V and 8 bases at J, with 16 bases between. This CDR3 spans 14 amino acids. CDR1 and CDR2 from the germline V gene are SNHLY and FYNNEI. Regarding this clone: As yet, its antigen is unknown.

Points from the study as a whole: Donors, mostly white British, included more females; clonal diversity was possibly underestimated.

The sample here was peripheral blood, taken on day 0 of AZD1222 vaccination. This sequence joins TRBV2 and TRBJ1-2; D perhaps matches TRBD1 (6 bases). The receptor was derived from an adult in good health. CDR3 DNA: TGTGCCAGCAGTGACGCGGGGGCGATAAAAGGCTACACCTTC. Translation gives CASSDAGAIKGYTF.